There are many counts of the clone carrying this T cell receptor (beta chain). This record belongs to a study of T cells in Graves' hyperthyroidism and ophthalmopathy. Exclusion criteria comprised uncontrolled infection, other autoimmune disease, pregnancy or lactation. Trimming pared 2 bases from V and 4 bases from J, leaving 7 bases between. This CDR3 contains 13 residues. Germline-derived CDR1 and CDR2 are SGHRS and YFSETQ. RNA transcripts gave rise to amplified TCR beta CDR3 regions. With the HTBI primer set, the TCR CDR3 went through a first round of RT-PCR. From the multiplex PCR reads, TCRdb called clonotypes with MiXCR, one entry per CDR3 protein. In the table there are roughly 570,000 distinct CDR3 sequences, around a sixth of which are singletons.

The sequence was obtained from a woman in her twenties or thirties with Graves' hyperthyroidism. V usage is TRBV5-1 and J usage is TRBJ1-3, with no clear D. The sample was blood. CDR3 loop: CASSFNLGNTIYF. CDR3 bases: TGCGCCAGCAGCTTCAATCTCGGAAACACCATATATTTT.